This T cell receptor (beta chain) was observed in a study of cytomegalovirus exposure and HLA in healthy donors. Study-wide points: Accurate predictions that matched the HLA-A and HLA-B alleles of most subjects were reportedly made from TCR beta sequences. The authors later found HLA-associated TCR beta chains more clonally expanded than equally common others. The authors listed approximately 150 TCR beta chains as cytomegalovirus-associated. Presence/absence analyses took donor sequencing depth as roughly uniform.

13 Jbeta primers and 60 Vbeta primers were used for the PCR. Only in-frame clones appear in the TCRdb table, and some are missing; sequencing was by immunoSEQ multiplex PCR. The table includes 100,000 to 150,000 clones, around 78% detected once. There are 15 residues in the CDR3. The V gene end was trimmed by 4 bases and the J gene end by 9 bases; junction bases not matched to a gene: 10. Germline CDR1 is LNHDA and CDR2 is SQIVND (reference sequence). As concerns this clone: Its antigen is not identified.

The chain combines TRBV19 with TRBJ2-1; TRBD1 matches at 9 bases. The sequence was collected from a young man in good health and CMV-seropositive. Material: PBMCs. The CDR3 protein is CASSTQGAISSEQFF. Here the CDR3 DNA reads TGTGCCAGTAGTACACAGGGGGCGATAAGTAGTGAGCAGTTCTTC.